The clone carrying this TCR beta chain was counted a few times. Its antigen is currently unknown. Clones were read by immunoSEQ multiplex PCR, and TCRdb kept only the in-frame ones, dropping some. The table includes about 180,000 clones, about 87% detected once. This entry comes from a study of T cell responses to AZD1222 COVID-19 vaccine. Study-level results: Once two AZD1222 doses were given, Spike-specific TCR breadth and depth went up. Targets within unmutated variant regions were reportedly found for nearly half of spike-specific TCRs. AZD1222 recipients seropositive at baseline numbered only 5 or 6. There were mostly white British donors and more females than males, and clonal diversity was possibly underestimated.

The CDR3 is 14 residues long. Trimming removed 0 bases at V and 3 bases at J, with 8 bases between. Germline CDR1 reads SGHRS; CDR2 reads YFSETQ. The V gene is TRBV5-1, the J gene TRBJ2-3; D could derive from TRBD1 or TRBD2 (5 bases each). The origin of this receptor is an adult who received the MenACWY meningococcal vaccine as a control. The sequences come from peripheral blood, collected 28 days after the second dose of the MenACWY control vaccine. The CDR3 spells CASSLGRETDTQYF. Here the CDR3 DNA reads TGCGCCAGCAGCTTGGGCAGGGAGACAGATACGCAGTATTTT. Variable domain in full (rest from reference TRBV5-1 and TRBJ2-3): KAGVTQTPRYLIKTRGQQVTLSCSPISGHRSVSWYQQTPGQGLQFLFEYFSETQRNKGNFPGRFSGRQFSNSRSEMNVSTLELGDSALYLCASSLGRETDTQYFGPGTRLTVL.